Below, 15 T cell receptor beta chains from the same sample are listed, as sequenced in a study of T cell repertoires in cytomegalovirus infection. TCRdb re-derived calls from the reads in MiXCR, one entry per CDR3 protein. The profile shows around 450,000 distinct CDR3 sequences, roughly 10% of them singletons. Sequences were obtained from PBMCs. Receptor source: a human donor in good health (CMV status not recorded). Some clones in this sample may be carry-over from other donors' samples.

This clonotype was picked up many times. The chain joins TRBV19 to TRBJ2-1; perhaps D is TRBD1 or TRBD2 (5 bases each). CDR1 and CDR2 from the germline V gene are LNHDA and SQIVND (reference sequence). The V and J ends lost 3 bases and 9 bases respectively, with 15 bases between them. The length of the CDR3 is 14 residues. In DNA, the CDR3 is TGTGCCAGTAGTATTGTGGTAGGGGACGGTGAGCAGTTCTTC. Its protein product is CASSIVVGDGEQFF.

V is TRBV30 and J is TRBJ1-1; no clear D. Trimming removed 0 bases at V and 5 bases at J, with 4 bases between. The germline V gene has CDR1 GTSNPN and CDR2 SVGIG (reference sequence). The CDR3 totals 11 residues. The CDR3 protein is CAWSVGTEAFF. CDR3 bases: TGTGCCTGGAGTGTAGGAACTGAAGCTTTCTTT.

V and J are TRBV3-1 and TRBJ2-7; 7 bases agree with TRBD2. V trimming: 11 bases; J trimming: 2 bases; junction bases outside the gene matches: 6. This CDR3 contains 12 residues. Germline V gene data show CDR1 as LGHDT and CDR2 as YNNKEL (reference sequence). The CDR3 DNA follows: TGTGCCTCCCGGGCGGGGGCCTACGAGCAGTACTTC. Protein sequence: CASRAGAYEQYF.

This clonotype has at least ten counts. The V and J genes are TRBV29-1 and TRBJ1-2, with TRBD1 matching 8 bases. V dropped 7 bases and J dropped 6; count of bases not matched to a gene: 4. The CDR3 runs 11 residues. Germline CDR1 and CDR2: SQVTM and ANQGSEA. For the CDR3, the DNA is TGCAGCGGACAGGGGCAAAATGGCTACACCTTC. Protein: CSGQGQNGYTF.

This clonotype was recorded at least ten times. The chain carries TRBV11-2 and TRBJ2-7; no firm D call. The germline V gene encodes CDR1 SGHAT and CDR2 FQNNGV. With 2 bases removed from V and 0 bases from J, the gap between germline ends came to 14 bases. The CDR3 sequence is 16 residues long. The CDR3 sequence is CASSLLGTSYSYEQYF. The CDR3 DNA follows: TGTGCCAGCAGCTTATTAGGCACTTCCTACTCCTACGAGCAGTACTTC.

This clonotype has at least ten counts. V is TRBV19 and J is TRBJ1-3; perhaps TRBD1 as D (5 bases). V lost 10 bases and J lost 0, with 22 bases in between. The CDR3 loop spans 17 amino acids. Germline loops: CDR1 LNHDA, CDR2 SQIVND (reference sequence). In DNA, the CDR3 is TGTGCCACATGGGGACGGGTCCGACACCTCTCTGGAAACACCATATATTTT. This sequence encodes CATWGRVRHLSGNTIYF.

This clonotype has at least ten counts. The DNA for the CDR3 is TGTGCCAGCAGCTTAGTACCACTAGCGGGCACAGATACGCAGTATTTT. It encodes CASSLVPLAGTDTQYF. The chain is built from TRBV7-8 and TRBJ2-3, with TRBD2 matching over 8 bases. The CDR3 contains 16 residues. Germline CDR1 is SGHVS and CDR2 is FQNEAQ. The junction had 4 bases not matched to a gene; V was cut back by 1 base and J by 1 base.

The chain uses TRBV5-5 and TRBJ2-1; D could derive from TRBD1 or TRBD2 (5 bases each). The germline gives CDR1 SGHKS, CDR2 YYEKEE (reference sequence). Trimming cost V 1 base and J 10 bases, with 12 bases left between them. The CDR3 runs 13 residues. This chain's CDR3 is CASSLNLGEEQFF. The CDR3 bases are TGTGCCAGCAGCTTGAACTTGGGGGAAGAGCAGTTCTTC.

This clonotype occurred many times. This rearrangement joins TRBV7-3 to TRBJ2-4, with 8 nucleotides matching TRBD2. V lost 5 bases, J lost 8 bases, and 5 bases stayed unmatched. This CDR3 comprises 13 residues. Germline lookup yields CDR1 SGHTA and CDR2 FQGTGA. CDR3 protein: CASSPGGADIQYF. The CDR3 DNA sequence: TGTGCCAGCAGCCCCGGGGGGGCAGACATTCAGTACTTC. The full variable domain, with the rest looked up from reference TRBV7-3 and TRBJ2-4, is GAGVSQTPSNKVTEKGKYVELRCDPISGHTALYWYRQSLGQGPEFLIYFQGTGAADDSGLPNDRFFAVRPEGSVSTLKIQRTERGDSAVYLCASSPGGADIQYFGAGTRLSVL.

This clonotype was seen ten or more times. The chain links TRBV19 to TRBJ1-5; TRBD1 matches 9 bases. V shed 9 bases and J 3 bases; nucleotides not matched to a gene: 6. From germline, CDR1 is LNHDA and CDR2 SQIVND (reference sequence). The length of the CDR3 is 14 residues. The CDR3 nucleotides read TGTGCCAGCCGGGACAGGGACCCCAATCAGCCCCAGCATTTT. The encoded protein is CASRDRDPNQPQHF.

In this sample, this clonotype turned up many times. This chain joins TRBV7-8 and TRBJ1-2; D is undetermined. Trimming took 1 base from V and 2 from J, leaving 8 bases between them. The germline CDR1 and CDR2 sequences are SGHVS and FQNEAQ. This CDR3 is 14 amino acids long. As DNA, the CDR3 is TGTGCCAGCAGCTTAGTTCGGGAGAACTATGGCTACACCTTC. As protein: CASSLVRENYGYTF.

This clonotype was detected only a few times. The rearrangement joins TRBV7-9 to TRBJ2-7; D unresolved. This CDR3 spans 13 amino acids. Germline CDR1 is SEHNR and CDR2 is FQNEAQ (reference sequence). This CDR3 is CATGRVSSYEQYF. Written as DNA, the CDR3 is TGTGCTACGGGCCGGGTAAGCTCCTACGAGCAGTACTTC.

This clonotype was seen more than once but under ten times. The chain has TRBV30 and TRBJ2-7, with 8 bases matching TRBD1. CDR3 length equals 14 residues. J gave up 0 bases and V 2 bases, and 3 bases lay outside the gene matches. The germline V gene has CDR1 GTSNPN and CDR2 SVGIG (reference sequence). The chain's CDR3 is CAWSRQGASYEQYF. The CDR3, as DNA: TGTGCCTGGAGTCGGCAGGGGGCCTCCTACGAGCAGTACTTC.

The V call is TRBV15, the J call TRBJ1-4; D is ambiguous. The germline V gene has CDR1 LNHNV and CDR2 YYDKDF (reference sequence). This CDR3 is built from 12 residues. Deletions cut 5 bases from V and 8 bases from J, with 9 bases between. CDR3 bases: TGTGCCACCAGCGAGCAAGGAGAAAAACTGTTTTTT. Amino acid sequence: CATSEQGEKLFF.

This clonotype was counted many times. This chain connects TRBV28 to TRBJ2-1, with D uncertain. The CDR3 loop spans 10 amino acids. Germline V gene lookup returns CDR1 MDHEN and CDR2 SYDVKM. The V and J ends lost 3 bases and 10 bases respectively, with 4 bases between them. The CDR3 spells CASSFWEQFF. The CDR3 DNA follows: TGTGCCAGCAGTTTTTGGGAGCAGTTCTTC. Full variable domain (missing parts from reference TRBV28 and TRBJ2-1): DVKVTQSSRYLVKRTGEKVFLECVQDMDHENMFWYRQDPGLGLRLIYFSYDVKMKEKGDIPEGYSVSREKKERFSLILESASTNQTSMYLCASSFWEQFFGPGTRLTVL.